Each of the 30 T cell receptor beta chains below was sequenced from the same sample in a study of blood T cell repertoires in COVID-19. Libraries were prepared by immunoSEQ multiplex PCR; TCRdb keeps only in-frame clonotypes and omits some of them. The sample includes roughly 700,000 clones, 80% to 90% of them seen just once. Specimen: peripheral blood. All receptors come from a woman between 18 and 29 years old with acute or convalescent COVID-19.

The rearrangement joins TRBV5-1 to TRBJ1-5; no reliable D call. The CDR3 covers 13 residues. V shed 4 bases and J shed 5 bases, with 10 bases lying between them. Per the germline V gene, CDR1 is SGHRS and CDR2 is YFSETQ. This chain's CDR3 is CASSERSDQPQHF. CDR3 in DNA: TGCGCCAGCAGCGAAAGATCAGATCAGCCCCAGCATTTT. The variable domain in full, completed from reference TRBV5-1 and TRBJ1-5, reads KAGVTQTPRYLIKTRGQQVTLSCSPISGHRSVSWYQQTPGQGLQFLFEYFSETQRNKGNFPGRFSGRQFSNSRSEMNVSTLELGDSALYLCASSERSDQPQHFGDGTRLSIL.

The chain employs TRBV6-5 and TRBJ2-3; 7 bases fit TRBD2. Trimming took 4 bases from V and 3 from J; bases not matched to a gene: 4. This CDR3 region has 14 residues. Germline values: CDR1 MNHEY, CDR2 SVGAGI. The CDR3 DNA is TGTGCCAGCAGTTCCGGACTAGAGACAGATACGCAGTATTTT. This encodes CASSSGLETDTQYF.

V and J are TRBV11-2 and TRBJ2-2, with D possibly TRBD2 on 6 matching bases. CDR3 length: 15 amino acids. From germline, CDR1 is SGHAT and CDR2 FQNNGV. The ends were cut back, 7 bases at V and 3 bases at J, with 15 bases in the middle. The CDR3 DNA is TGTGCCAGCACCTTGACTAGAGGGGACACCGGGGAGCTGTTTTTT. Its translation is CASTLTRGDTGELFF.

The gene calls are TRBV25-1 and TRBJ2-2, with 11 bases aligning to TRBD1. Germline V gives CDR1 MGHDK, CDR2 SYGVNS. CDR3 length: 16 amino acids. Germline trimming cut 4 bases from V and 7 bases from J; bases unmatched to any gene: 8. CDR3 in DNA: TGTGCCAGCAGTGGAACCGGGACAGGGGGAGTCGGGGAGCTGTTTTTT. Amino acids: CASSGTGTGGVGELFF.

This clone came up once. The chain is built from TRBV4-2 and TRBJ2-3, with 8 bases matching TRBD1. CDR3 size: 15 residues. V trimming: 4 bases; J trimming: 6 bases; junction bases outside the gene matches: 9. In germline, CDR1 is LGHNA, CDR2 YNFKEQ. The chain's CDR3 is CASSLNGQGSDTQYF. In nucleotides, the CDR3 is TGTGCCAGCAGCCTAAACGGACAGGGTTCCGATACGCAGTATTTT.

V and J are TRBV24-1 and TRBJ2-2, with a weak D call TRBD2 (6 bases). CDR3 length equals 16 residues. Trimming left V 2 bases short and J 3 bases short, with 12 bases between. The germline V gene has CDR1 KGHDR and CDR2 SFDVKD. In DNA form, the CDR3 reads TGTGCCACCAGTGATTCGGACAAGCGGGACACCGGGGAGCTGTTTTTT. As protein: CATSDSDKRDTGELFF.

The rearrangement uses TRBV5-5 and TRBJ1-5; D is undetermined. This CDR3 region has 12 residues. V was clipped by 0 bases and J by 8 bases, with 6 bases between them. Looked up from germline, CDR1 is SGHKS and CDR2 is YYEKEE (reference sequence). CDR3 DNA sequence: TGTGCCAGCAGCTTGGCCGGGGAGCCCCAGCATTTT. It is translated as CASSLAGEPQHF.

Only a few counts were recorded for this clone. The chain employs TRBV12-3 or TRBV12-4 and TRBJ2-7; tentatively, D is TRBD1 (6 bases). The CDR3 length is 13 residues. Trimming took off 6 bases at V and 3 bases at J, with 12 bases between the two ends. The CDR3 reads CASSTRGGYEQYF. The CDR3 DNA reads TGTGCCAGCAGCACGAGAGGGGGCTACGAGCAGTACTTC.

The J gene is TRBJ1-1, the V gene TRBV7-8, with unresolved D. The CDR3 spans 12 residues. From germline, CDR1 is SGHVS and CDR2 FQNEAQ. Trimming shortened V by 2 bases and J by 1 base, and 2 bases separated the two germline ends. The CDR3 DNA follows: TGTGCCAGCAGCTTACAGAACACTGAAGCTTTCTTT. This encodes CASSLQNTEAFF.

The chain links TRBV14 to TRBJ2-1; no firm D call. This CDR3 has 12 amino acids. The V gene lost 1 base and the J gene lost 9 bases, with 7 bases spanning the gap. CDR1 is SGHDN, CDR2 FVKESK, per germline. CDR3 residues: CASSQVVREQFF. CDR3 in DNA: TGTGCCAGCAGCCAAGTTGTTCGTGAGCAGTTCTTC.

The DNA of the CDR3 is TGTGCCAGCAGCCACATAAGCCTAAGAACTGGCTACACCTTC. Its protein is CASSHISLRTGYTF. V and J are TRBV3-1 (or the pseudogene TRBV3-2) and TRBJ1-2; D gene unclear. The germline CDR1 and CDR2 sequences are LGHDT and YNNKEL (reference sequence). Trimming removed 3 bases at V and 7 bases at J, with 15 bases between. The CDR3 runs to 14 residues.

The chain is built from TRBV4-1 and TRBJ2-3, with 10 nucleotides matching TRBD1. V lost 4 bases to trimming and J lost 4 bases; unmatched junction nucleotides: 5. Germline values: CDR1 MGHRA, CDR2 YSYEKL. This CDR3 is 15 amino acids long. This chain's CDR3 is CASSRPTGGADTQYF. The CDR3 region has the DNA TGCGCCAGCAGCCGCCCGACAGGGGGCGCAGATACGCAGTATTTT.

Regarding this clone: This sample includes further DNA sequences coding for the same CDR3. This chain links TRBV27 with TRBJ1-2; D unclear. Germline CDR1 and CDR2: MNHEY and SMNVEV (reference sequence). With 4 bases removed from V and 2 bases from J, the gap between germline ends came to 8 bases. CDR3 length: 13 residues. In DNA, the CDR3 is TGTGCCAGCAGTTACCGGGGAAACTATGGCTACACCTTC. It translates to CASSYRGNYGYTF.

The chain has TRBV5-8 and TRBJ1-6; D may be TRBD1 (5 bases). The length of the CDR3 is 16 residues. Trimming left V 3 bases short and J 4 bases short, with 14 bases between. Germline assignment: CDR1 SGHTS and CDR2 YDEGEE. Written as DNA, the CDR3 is TGTGCCAGCAGCTCGGGGGGGACTTCTTATAATTCACCCCTCCACTTT. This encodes CASSSGGTSYNSPLHF.

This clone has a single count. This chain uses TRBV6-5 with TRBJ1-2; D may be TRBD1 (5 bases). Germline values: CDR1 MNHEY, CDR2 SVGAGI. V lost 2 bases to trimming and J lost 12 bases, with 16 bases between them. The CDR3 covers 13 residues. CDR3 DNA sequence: TGTGCCAGCAGTTACGGGTTAGGGGACTTTGACACCTTC. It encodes CASSYGLGDFDTF.

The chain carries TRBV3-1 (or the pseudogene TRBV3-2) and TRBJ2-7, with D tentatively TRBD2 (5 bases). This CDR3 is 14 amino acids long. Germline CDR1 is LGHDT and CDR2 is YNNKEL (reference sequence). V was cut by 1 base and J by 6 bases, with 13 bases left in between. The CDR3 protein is CASSQVPGEFEQYF. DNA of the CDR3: TGTGCCAGCAGCCAAGTCCCCGGGGAGTTCGAGCAGTACTTC.

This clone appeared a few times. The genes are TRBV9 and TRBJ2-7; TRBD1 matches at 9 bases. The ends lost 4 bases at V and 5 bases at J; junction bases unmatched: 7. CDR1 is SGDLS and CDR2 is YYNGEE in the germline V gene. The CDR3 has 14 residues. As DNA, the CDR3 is TGTGCCAGCAGCTTTAGACAGGGGGTGGACGAGCAGTACTTC. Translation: CASSFRQGVDEQYF.

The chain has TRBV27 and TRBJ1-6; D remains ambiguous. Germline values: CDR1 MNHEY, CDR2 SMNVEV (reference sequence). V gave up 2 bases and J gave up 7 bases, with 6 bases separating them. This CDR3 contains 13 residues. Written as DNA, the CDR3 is TGTGCCAGCAGTTTACAGGAAAATTCACCCCTCCACTTT. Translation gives CASSLQENSPLHF.

The CDR3 spells CASSQSRQKPTDTQYF. The CDR3 region has the DNA TGTGCCAGCAGCCAGAGCCGACAGAAACCCACAGATACGCAGTATTTT. The genes are TRBV7-2 and TRBJ2-3, with D maybe TRBD1 (5 bases). V gave up 5 bases and J gave up 2 bases, with 17 bases separating them. The V gene's germline CDR1 is SGHTA and CDR2 FQGNSA. The CDR3 sequence is 16 residues long.

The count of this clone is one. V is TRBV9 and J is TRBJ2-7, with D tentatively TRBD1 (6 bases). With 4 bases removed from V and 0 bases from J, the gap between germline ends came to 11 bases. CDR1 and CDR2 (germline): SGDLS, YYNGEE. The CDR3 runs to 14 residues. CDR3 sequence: CASSLRDTSYEQYF. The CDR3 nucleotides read TGTGCCAGCAGCCTCAGGGACACCTCCTACGAGCAGTACTTC.

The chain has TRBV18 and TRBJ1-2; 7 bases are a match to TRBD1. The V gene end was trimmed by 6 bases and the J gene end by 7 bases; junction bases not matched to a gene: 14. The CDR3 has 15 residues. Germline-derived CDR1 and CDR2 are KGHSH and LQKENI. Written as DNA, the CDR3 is TGTGCCAGCTCGGTATACGGACAGGCCCGGCGTGGCTACACCTTC. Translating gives CASSVYGQARRGYTF.

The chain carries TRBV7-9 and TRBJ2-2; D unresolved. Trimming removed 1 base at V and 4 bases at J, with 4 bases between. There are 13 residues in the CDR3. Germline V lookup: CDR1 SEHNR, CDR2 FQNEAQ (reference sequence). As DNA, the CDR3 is TGTGCCAGCAGCTTAGGGCCCACCGGGGAGCTGTTTTTT. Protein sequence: CASSLGPTGELFF.

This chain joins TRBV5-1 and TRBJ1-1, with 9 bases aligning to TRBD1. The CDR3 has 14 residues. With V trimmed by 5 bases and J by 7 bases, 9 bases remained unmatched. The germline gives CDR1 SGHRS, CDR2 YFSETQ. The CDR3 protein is CASRTGGVGYEAFF. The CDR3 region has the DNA TGCGCCAGCAGGACAGGGGGTGTTGGATATGAAGCTTTCTTT.

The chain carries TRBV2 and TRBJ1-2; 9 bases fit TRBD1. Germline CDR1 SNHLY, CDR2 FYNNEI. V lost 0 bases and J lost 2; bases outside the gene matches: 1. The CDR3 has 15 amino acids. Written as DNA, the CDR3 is TGTGCCAGCAGTGAAGCAACAGGGGGCAACTATGGCTACACCTTC. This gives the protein CASSEATGGNYGYTF. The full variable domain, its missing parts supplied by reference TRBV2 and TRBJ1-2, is EPEVTQTPSHQVTQMGQEVILRCVPISNHLYFYWYRQILGQKVEFLVSFYNNEISEKSEIFDDQFSVERPDGSNFTLKIRSTKLEDSAMYFCASSEATGGNYGYTFGSGTRLTVV.

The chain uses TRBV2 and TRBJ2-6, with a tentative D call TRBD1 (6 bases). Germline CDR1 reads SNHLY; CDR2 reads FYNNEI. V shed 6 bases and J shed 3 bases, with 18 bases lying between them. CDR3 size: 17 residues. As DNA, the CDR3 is TGTGCCAGCAGAGACAAGACAGGTGCGTTTGGGGCCAACGTCCTGACTTTC. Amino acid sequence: CASRDKTGAFGANVLTF.

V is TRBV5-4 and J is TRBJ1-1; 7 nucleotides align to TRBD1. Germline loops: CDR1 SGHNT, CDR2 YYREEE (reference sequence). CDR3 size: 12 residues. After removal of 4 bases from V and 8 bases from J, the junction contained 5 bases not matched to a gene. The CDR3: CASSPLGQEAFF. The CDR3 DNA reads TGTGCCAGCAGCCCATTGGGACAGGAAGCTTTCTTT.

The CDR3 region has the DNA TGTGCCAGTAGAGGACAGGGATGGTACTATGGCTACACCTTC. Amino acid sequence: CASRGQGWYYGYTF. The gene calls are TRBV19 and TRBJ1-2; 8 positions match TRBD1. The CDR3 is 14 residues long. CDR1 is LNHDA, CDR2 SQIVND, per germline (reference sequence). V was pared by 6 bases and J by 3 bases, with 6 bases of the junction left unmatched. The full variable domain, with the rest looked up from reference TRBV19 and TRBJ1-2, is DGGITQSPKYLFRKEGQNVTLSCEQNLNHDAMYWYRQDPGQGLRLIYYSQIVNDFQKGDIAEGYSVSREKKESFPLTVTSAQKNPTAFYLCASRGQGWYYGYTFGSGTRLTVV.

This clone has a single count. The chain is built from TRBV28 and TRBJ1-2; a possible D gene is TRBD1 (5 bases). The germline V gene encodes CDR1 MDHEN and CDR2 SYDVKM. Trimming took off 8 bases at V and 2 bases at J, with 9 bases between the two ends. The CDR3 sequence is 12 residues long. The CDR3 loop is CASDRRNYGYTF. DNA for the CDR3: TGTGCCAGCGACAGACGAAACTATGGCTACACCTTC.

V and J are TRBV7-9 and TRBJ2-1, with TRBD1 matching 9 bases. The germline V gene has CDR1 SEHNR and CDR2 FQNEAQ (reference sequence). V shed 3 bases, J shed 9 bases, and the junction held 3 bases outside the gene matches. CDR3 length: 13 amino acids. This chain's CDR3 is CASSLGQGVEQFF. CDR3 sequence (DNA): TGTGCCAGCAGCTTGGGACAGGGTGTTGAGCAGTTCTTC.

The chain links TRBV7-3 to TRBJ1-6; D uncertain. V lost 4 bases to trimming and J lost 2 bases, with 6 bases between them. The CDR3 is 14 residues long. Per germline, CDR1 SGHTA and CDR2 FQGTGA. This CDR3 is CASSYTAYNSPLHF. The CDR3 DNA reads TGTGCCAGCAGCTACACCGCCTATAATTCACCCCTCCACTTT.